The clone carrying this TCR beta chain appeared a few times. The antigen remains undetermined. The record originates from a study of blood T cells in healthy people across ages. Regarding the study as a whole: Unknown donor CMV status possibly confounded expanded clonotype changes.

A J-beta primer mix and a sample-barcoded 5' primer were used in a second PCR of about 7 to 12 cycles. TCRdb reprocessed the 5' RACE reads via MiXCR and lists one record per CDR3 protein. The top ten hold roughly 7.7% of the sample, which has over a million distinct CDR3 sequences, roughly 45% seen once. Between the trimmed V and J ends, which lost 1 base and 3 bases, there was a span of 16 bases. This CDR3 spans 17 amino acids. In germline, CDR1 is MGHRA, CDR2 YSYEKL. The clonotype originates from a young woman in good health. The V call is TRBV4-1, the J call TRBJ1-5; D possibly corresponds to TRBD1 (5 bases). Sequenced input: blood. CDR3 DNA: TGCGCCAGCAGCCAAGGGTCGGGGGACGTTTTCAATCAGCCCCAGCATTTT. Protein sequence: CASSQGSGDVFNQPQHF.